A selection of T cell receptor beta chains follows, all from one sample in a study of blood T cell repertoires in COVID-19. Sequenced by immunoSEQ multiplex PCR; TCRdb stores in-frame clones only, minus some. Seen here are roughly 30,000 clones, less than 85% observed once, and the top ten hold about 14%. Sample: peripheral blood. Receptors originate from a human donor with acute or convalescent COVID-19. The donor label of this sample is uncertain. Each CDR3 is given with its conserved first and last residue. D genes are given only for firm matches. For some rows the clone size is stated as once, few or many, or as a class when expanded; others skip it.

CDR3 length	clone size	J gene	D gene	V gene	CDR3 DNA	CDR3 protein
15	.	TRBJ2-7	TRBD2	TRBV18	TGTGCCAGCTCACCTCAGGGAGGGGCCTCCTACGAGCAGTACTTC	CASSPQGGASYEQYF
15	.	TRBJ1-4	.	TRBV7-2	TGTGCCAGCAGCTTCCAGGGTCGGATACAGGAAAAACTGTTTTTT	CASSFQGRIQEKLFF
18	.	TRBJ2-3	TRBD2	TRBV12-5	TGTGCTAGTGGTCCCCGGACTAGCGGGGGGTTTAGCACAGATACGCAGTATTTT	CASGPRTSGGFSTDTQYF
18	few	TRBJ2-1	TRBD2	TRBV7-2	TGTGCCAGCAGCTTAGCGGGGACTAGATCAGAAACCTACAATGAGCAGTTCTTC	CASSLAGTRSETYNEQFF
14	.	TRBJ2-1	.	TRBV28	TGTGCCAGCAGTTTATTCAGGGGTTACAATGAGCAGTTCTTC	CASSLFRGYNEQFF
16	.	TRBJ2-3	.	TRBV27	TGTGCCAGCAGTTCCCCTTCTAGCATTAGCACAGATACGCAGTATTTT	CASSSPSSISTDTQYF
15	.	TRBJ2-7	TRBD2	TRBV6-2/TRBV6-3	TGTGCCAGCAGTTCTCTAGCGGGAGCCTCCTACGAGCAGTACTTC	CASSSLAGASYEQYF
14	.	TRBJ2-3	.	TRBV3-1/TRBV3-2	TGTGCCAGCAGCCCCCGGAGAGCTACAGATACGCAGTATTTT	CASSPRRATDTQYF
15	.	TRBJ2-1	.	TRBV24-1	TGTGCCACCAGTGACCCTCGGGAACAGAGGAATGAGCAGTTCTTC	CATSDPREQRNEQFF
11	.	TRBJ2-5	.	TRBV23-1	TGCGCCAGCACCCGGTGCGAGACCCAGTACTTC	CASTRCETQYF
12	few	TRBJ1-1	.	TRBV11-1	TGTGCCAGCAGCTTATACGGGCGGGCGGCTTTCTTT	CASSLYGRAAFF
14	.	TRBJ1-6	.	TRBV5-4	TGTGCCAGCAGCCTGACAGAGACCAATTCACCCCTCCACTTT	CASSLTETNSPLHF
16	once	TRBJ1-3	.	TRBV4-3	TGCGCCAGCAGCCAAGATTTGGCCGTCTCTGGAAACACCATATATTTT	CASSQDLAVSGNTIYF
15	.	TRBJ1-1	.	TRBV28	TGTGCCAGCAGTTTAGGGCAGGCGACGAACACTGAAGCTTTCTTT	CASSLGQATNTEAFF
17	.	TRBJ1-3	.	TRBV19	TGTGCCAGTAGTATACAGGCGTTCAAAACCTCTGGAAACACCATATATTTT	CASSIQAFKTSGNTIYF
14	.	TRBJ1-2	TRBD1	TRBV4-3	TGCGCCAGCAGCCAACGGACAGGGAACTATGGCTACACCTTC	CASSQRTGNYGYTF
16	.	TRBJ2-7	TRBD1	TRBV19	TGTGCCAGTAGATCCCTCGACAGGGCTCATATAGGCGAGCAGTACTTC	CASRSLDRAHIGEQYF
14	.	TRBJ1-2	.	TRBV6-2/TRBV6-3	TGTGCCAGCAGTAACCTGACACCTAACTATGGCTACACCTTC	CASSNLTPNYGYTF
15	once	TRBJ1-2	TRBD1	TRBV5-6	TGTGCCAGCAGCTTGGACAGGGGGTTGGACTATGGCTACACCTTC	CASSLDRGLDYGYTF
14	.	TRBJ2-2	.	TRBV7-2	TGTGCCAGCAGCCCGACTGGGAACACCGGGGAGCTGTTTTTT	CASSPTGNTGELFF
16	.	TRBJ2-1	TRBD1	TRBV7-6	TGTGCCAGCAGCTTAGGGACAGGGGCCCCTTACAATGAGCAGTTCTTC	CASSLGTGAPYNEQFF
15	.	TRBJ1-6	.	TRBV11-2	TGTGCCAGCATAAGATCGGCGGGAGATGGTTCACCCCTCCACTTT	CASIRSAGDGSPLHF
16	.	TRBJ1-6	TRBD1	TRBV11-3	TGTGCCAGCAGCTTAGGGACAGGGCTTGGCAGTTCACCCCTCCACTTT	CASSLGTGLGSSPLHF
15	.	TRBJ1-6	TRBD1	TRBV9	TGTGCCAGCAGCGTAGGGACAGGGGGCGCGTCACCCCTCCACTTT	CASSVGTGGASPLHF
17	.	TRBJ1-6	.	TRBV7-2	TGTGCCAGCAGCCAATTCTTGTGGAGCTCCTATAATTCACCCCTCCACTTT	CASSQFLWSSYNSPLHF
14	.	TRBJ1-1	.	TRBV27	TGTGCCAGCAGTTGGAGGGAAGGAACCTCTGAAGCTTTCTTT	CASSWREGTSEAFF
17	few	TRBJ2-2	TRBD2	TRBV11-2	TGTGCCAGCAGCCCCTTAGCGGGGGCCGCGAACACCGGGGAGCTGTTTTTT	CASSPLAGAANTGELFF
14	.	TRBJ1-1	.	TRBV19	TGTGCCAGTACCGTAGGTGACGGGTACACTGAAGCTTTCTTT	CASTVGDGYTEAFF
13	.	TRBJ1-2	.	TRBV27	TGTGCCAGCAGTAAAAGATTCAGGAGGGGCTACACCTTC	CASSKRFRRGYTF
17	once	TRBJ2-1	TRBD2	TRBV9	TGTGCCAGCAGCCCAGGACTAGCGGGAGGCGGGGGAAATGAGCAGTTCTTC	CASSPGLAGGGGNEQFF
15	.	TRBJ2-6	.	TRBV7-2	TGTGCCAGCAGCTCGTGGGGGACAGGGGCCAACGTCCTGACTTTC	CASSSWGTGANVLTF
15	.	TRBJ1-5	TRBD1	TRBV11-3	TGTGCCAGCAGCCCGACAGGGGGGAACAATCAGCCCCAGCATTTT	CASSPTGGNNQPQHF
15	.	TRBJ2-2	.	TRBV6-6	TGTGCCAGCAGGCCCCCGGAGAGTTGGACCGGGGAGCTGTTTTTT	CASRPPESWTGELFF
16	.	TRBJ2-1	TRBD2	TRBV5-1	TGCGCCAGCAGCGCCCGGACTAGCGGGGGGGCCTATGAGCAGTTCTTC	CASSARTSGGAYEQFF
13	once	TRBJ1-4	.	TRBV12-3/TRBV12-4	TGTGCCAGCAGTGGACTCATGAATGAAAAACTGTTTTTT	CASSGLMNEKLFF
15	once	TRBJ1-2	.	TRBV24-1	TGTGCCACCAGTGATTCCAGGTCGGGGGGCTATGGCTACACCTTC	CATSDSRSGGYGYTF
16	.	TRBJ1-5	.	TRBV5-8	TGTGCCAGCACCGTTACAGGGTCCGCCCCAAATCAGCCCCAGCATTTT	CASTVTGSAPNQPQHF
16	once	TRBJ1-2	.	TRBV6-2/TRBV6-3	TGTGCCAGCAGTTCTTGGACAGCCCCTAAGGTCTATGGCTACACCTTC	CASSSWTAPKVYGYTF
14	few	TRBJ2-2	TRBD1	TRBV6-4	TGTGCCAGCAGTAATACAGGGGAGCCCGGGGAGCTGTTTTTT	CASSNTGEPGELFF
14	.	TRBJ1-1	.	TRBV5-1	TGCGCCAGCAGCTTGGAGGCGGAGAACACTGAAGCTTTCTTT	CASSLEAENTEAFF
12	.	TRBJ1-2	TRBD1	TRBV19	TGTGCCAGTAGCCACGGACAGGGAGGCTACACCTTC	CASSHGQGGYTF
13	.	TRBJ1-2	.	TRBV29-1	TGCAGCGTTGAAGATCTTCGCAGGGAAGGTCCATCCTTC	CSVEDLRREGPSF
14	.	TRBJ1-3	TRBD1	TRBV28	TGTGCCAGCAGCCCCCAGGACAGGGGAAACACCATATATTTT	CASSPQDRGNTIYF
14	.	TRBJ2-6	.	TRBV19	TGTGCCAGTAGTCTGTCCTCTGGGGCCAACGTCCTGACTTTC	CASSLSSGANVLTF
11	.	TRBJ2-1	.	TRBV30	.	CAWGGGTRLFF
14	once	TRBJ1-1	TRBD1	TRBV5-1	TGCGCCAGCAGTTGGACAGGTGGAGGCACTGAAGCTTTCTTT	CASSWTGGGTEAFF
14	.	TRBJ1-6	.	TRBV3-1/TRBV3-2	TGTGCCAGCAGCCAGGAGGGCTATAATTCACCCCTCCACTTT	CASSQEGYNSPLHF
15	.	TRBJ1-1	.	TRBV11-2	TGTGCCAGCAGCTTAACGGGGGATACAAACACTGAAGCTTTCTTT	CASSLTGDTNTEAFF
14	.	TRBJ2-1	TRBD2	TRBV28	TGTGCCAGCAGACCGGGAGGGTCCTACAATGAGCAGTTCTTC	CASRPGGSYNEQFF
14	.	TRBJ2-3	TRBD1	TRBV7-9	TGTGCCAGCAGCCCAGACAGGGTGGCAGATACGCAGTATTTT	CASSPDRVADTQYF
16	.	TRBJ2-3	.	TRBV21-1	TGTGCCAGCAGCACTCGGAGTAGCGGGGACACAGATACGCAGTATTTT	CASSTRSSGDTDTQYF
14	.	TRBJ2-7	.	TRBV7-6	TGTGCCAGCAGCTTAGGAACAGGTTACTACGAGCAGTACTTC	CASSLGTGYYEQYF
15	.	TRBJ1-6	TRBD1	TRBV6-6	TGTGCCAGCAGCAACAGGGGAAGAGATAATTCACCCCTCCACTTT	CASSNRGRDNSPLHF
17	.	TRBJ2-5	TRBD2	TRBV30	TGTGCCTGGAGCCCGGGACTAGCGGGAGGTTGGGGAGAGACCCAGTACTTC	CAWSPGLAGGWGETQYF
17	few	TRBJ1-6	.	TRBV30	TGTGCCTGGAGTTCCACCAGACAGGTCCTTTATGGCTCACCCCTCCACTTT	CAWSSTRQVLYGSPLHF
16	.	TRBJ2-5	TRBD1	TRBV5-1	TGCGCCAGCAGCTTGGGTGGACAGGGTGGACAAGAGACCCAGTACTTC	CASSLGGQGGQETQYF
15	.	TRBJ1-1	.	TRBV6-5	TGTGCCAGCAGTTCCGGCGGGGGGATCAACACTGAAGCTTTCTTT	CASSSGGGINTEAFF
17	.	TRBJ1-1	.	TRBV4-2	TGTGCCAGCAGCCAGGGGGGGAGTTGGGGCGCGGACACTGAAGCTTTCTTT	CASSQGGSWGADTEAFF
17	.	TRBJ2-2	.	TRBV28	TGTGCCAGCAGTTTGGGCTCACGGGGGGCTCGGCCCGGGGAGCTGTTTTTT	CASSLGSRGARPGELFF
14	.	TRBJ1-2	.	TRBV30	TGTGCCTGGTTGACATGGGGCCCAGACTATGGCTACACCTTC	CAWLTWGPDYGYTF